This TCR beta chain was sequenced for a study of blood T cell repertoires in COVID-19 (dated by TCRdb to the early 2020s). Study-wide context: Samples covering the acute and convalescent phases of COVID-19 were provided by collaborators in the United States, Italy and Spain. The material from the prospective study consisted of cDNA or gDNA derived from T cells, B-cell-depleted T cells, or PBMCs. The dataset comprised deeply sampled blood TCRbeta repertoires from subjects exposed to, actively infected with, or recovered from COVID-19. The repertoires were released in a freely available public database meant as a resource for research on the immune response to SARS-CoV-2. The samples were drawn from the first 160 participants of the ongoing ImmuneRACE study and from 950 to 1,500 subjects provided by 6 global collaborators. A de-identified subject ID, COVID-19 status, age in years and sex were almost always included in the sample metadata. Where available, HLA class I and class II types were obtained from metadata supplied by the sample provider rather than from assay-based typing.

Overall results and qualifications from the work: Clinical and demographic metadata were provided uncurated, with the amount varying by source and participant.

TCRbeta CDR3 regions were amplified from genomic DNA using the immunoSEQ Assay, a bias-controlled multiplex PCR. Per the original workflow: Within the assay, amplification of reference gene primers was used to estimate how many nucleated cells each sample contained. To quantify the absolute abundance of each unique TCRbeta CDR3 rearrangement, sequence reads were collapsed and filtered. Productive Simpson clonality was computed per sample as the square root of Simpson's diversity index over productive rearrangements. Entries here come from immuneACCESS through TCRdb and include only in-frame sequences with V and J called. Some clones fail to appear in such tables; in the studies checked, an unresolved V gene covers under half of the shortfall, and the cause of the remainder is unknown. That table supplies the V and J calls and clone size; D and trimming were determined from the DNA. Across this sample there are about 150,000 clones, with roughly four fifths seen only once. The ten largest clones represent 12% of the sample.

One collaborating source in Seattle enrolled patients during active infection and followed them longitudinally through the course of disease. The collaborating institutions used their own protocols to collect whole blood in K2EDTA tubes. For TCRbeta analysis, collaborator samples were shipped as frozen whole blood, as isolated PBMCs, or as DNA extracted from either sample type. Notes on this clone: Its antigen is unknown. No per-base quality is available; no much larger clone lies one base away.

The sample taken for sequencing was peripheral blood. This receptor was taken from a woman aged 55-70 years with COVID-19, enrolled during active disease.

The nucleotide sequence reads as follows: TGTGCCAGCAGCCAAGGGGGGGGCAGCTATGGCTACACCTTC. Its translation is CASSQGGGSYGYTF. The V and J segments used are TRBV4-2 and TRBJ1-2; tentative D gene TRBD1, with 6 bases matching. Spanning cysteine to phenylalanine, the CDR3 consists of 14 amino acids. CDR3 DNA is the only sequence kept; it has 42 bases, read in frame from the first base. The germline V gene sets CDR1 to LGHNA and CDR2 to YNFKEQ. Cut back by 1 base and 4 bases, the V and J ends lie 10 bases apart.